This T cell receptor beta chain was recovered during a study of T cells in Graves' hyperthyroidism and ophthalmopathy. This clonotype appeared many times. The V gene lost 4 bases and the J gene lost 3 bases, with 20 bases spanning the gap. The CDR3 contains 17 residues. Per germline, CDR1 SGDLS and CDR2 YYNGEE. TCR beta CDR3 region amplification was performed from RNA transcripts. With the HTBI primer set, the TCR CDR3 went through a first round of RT-PCR. One entry per CDR3 protein results from TCRdb running MiXCR on the multiplex PCR reads. The sample yields some 760,000 distinct CDR3 sequences, less than 15% seen once.

The sequencing input was blood. The rearrangement uses TRBV9 and TRBJ2-1, with D possibly called TRBD1 or TRBD2 (5 bases each). This clonotype was obtained from a woman younger than 30 with Graves' hyperthyroidism. The DNA for the CDR3 is TGTGCCAGCAGCCCCCGCTCCGGGACCATTAACTACAATGAGCAGTTCTTC. Translating gives CASSPRSGTINYNEQFF.